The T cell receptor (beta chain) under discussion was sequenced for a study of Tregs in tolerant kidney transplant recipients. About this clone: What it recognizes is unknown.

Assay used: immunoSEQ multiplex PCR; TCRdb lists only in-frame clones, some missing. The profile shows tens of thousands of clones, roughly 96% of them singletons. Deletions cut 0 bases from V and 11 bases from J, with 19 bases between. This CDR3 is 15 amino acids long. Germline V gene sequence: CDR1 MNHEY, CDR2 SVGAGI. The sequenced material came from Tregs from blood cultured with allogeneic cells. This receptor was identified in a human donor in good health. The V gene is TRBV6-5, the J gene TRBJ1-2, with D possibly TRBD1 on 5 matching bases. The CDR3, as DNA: TGTGCCAGCAGTTACTCCGGGGGGTTATACAAGAGATACACCTTC. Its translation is CASSYSGGLYKRYTF.